The clone carrying this TCR beta chain has just one count. The assay was immunoSEQ multiplex PCR, and TCRdb's table has in-frame clones only and misses some. The repertoire consists of approximately 190,000 clones, with about 85% occurring once and the leading ten covering about 22%. This specimen comes from a study of blood T cell repertoires in COVID-19. Background on the study: Sites in the United States, Italy and Spain provided acute and convalescent COVID-19 samples. PBMCs, B-cell-depleted T cells, or T cells were the source of the cDNA or gDNA that made up the material.

Germline V gives CDR1 SGHDT, CDR2 YYEEEE. V shed 2 bases and J shed 3 bases, with 11 bases lying between them. The CDR3 contains 14 residues. The chain carries TRBV5-6 and TRBJ1-2, with D perhaps TRBD1 (5 bases). This TCR derives from a man aged 60 to 75 with active or convalescent COVID-19. The sequenced material came from peripheral blood. The CDR3 DNA sequence: TGTGCCAGCAGCTTATCGGGGGAGGACTATGGCTACACCTTC. Translating gives CASSLSGEDYGYTF.